Here is one T cell receptor beta chain with its context. No antigen is known for it. This record belongs to a study of cytomegalovirus exposure and HLA in healthy donors. The CDR3 sequence is 15 residues long. CDR1 and CDR2 from the germline V gene are LGHNA and YNFKEQ. J lost 4 bases, V lost 6 bases, and 9 bases had no gene match. PCR used 60 Vbeta primers and 13 Jbeta primers. Using immunoSEQ multiplex PCR, the repertoire was profiled, and TCRdb retains in-frame clones only, with some absent. The sample consists of roughly 150,000 clones, roughly 80% of them appearing once. Study results and limitations: Most subjects' HLA-A and HLA-B alleles were reportedly predicted from TCR beta sequences. Exclusion as indistinguishable affected some V segments, including TRBV6-2 and TRBV6-3. Accounts indicate the classifier identified cytomegalovirus status with strong specificity and sensitivity. Several top significant clusters appeared, in a later analysis, to be linked to common viral pathogens.

The material sequenced was PBMCs. The receptor's source is a male donor in good health and CMV-seronegative. The rearrangement joins TRBV4-2 to TRBJ2-1, with TRBD1 matching over 7 bases. CDR3 nucleotide sequence: TGTGCCAGCAGGCAGACAGGGCCCGAATACAATGAGCAGTTCTTC. The encoded protein is CASRQTGPEYNEQFF.